This T cell receptor beta chain was sequenced in a study of cytomegalovirus exposure and HLA in healthy donors. This CDR3 is 14 amino acids long. The ends were cut back, 2 bases at V and 1 base at J, with 8 bases in the middle. Germline values: CDR1 MNHEY, CDR2 SMNVEV (reference sequence). Data came from immunoSEQ multiplex PCR; TCRdb stores just in-frame clones and leaves some out. In the table there are approximately 71,000 clones, roughly 93% of which are singletons. Sequenced: PBMCs. This TCR came from a woman under 30 in good health and CMV-seronegative. V is TRBV27 and J is TRBJ1-1, with D maybe TRBD1 (5 bases). Written as DNA, the CDR3 is TGTGCCAGCAGTTTAAATCAGGGGAACACTGAAGCTTTCTTT. Translated: CASSLNQGNTEAFF.